The 11 T cell receptor beta chains below were found in one sample sequenced in a study of blood T cell repertoires in COVID-19. Assay used: immunoSEQ multiplex PCR; TCRdb lists only in-frame clones, some missing. The data contain 150,000 to 200,000 clones, around nine tenths of them seen just once; the ten biggest clones take up 4.4%. Sequencing input: peripheral blood. These receptors came from a human donor in a cohort sampled during active COVID-19.

This clone was detected only a few times. The chain has TRBV7-9 and TRBJ2-2, with D uncertain. CDR3 length: 15 amino acids. V lost 1 base to trimming and J lost 4 bases, with 10 bases between them. Germline CDR1 SEHNR, CDR2 FQNEAQ (reference sequence). The chain's CDR3 is CASSLGGTLTGELFF. In nucleotides, the CDR3 is TGTGCCAGCAGCTTAGGCGGTACACTCACCGGGGAGCTGTTTTTT. The entire variable domain, with the rest obtained from reference TRBV7-9 and TRBJ2-2, is as follows: DTGVSQNPRHKITKRGQNVTFRCDPISEHNRLYWYRQTLGQGPEFLTYFQNEAQLEKSRLLSDRFSAERPKGSFSTLEIQRTEQGDSAMYLCASSLGGTLTGELFFGEGSRLTVL.

The chain joins TRBV5-1 to TRBJ1-1; perhaps TRBD1 as D (6 bases). V gave up 0 bases and J gave up 5 bases, with 11 bases separating them. CDR1 and CDR2 (germline): SGHRS, YFSETQ. The CDR3 contains 14 residues. The CDR3 is CASSLERGGTEAFF. The CDR3 DNA is TGCGCCAGCAGCTTGGAAAGGGGGGGTACTGAAGCTTTCTTT.

This clone was recorded once. The rearrangement joins TRBV2 to TRBJ1-2, with 9 bases matching TRBD1. The CDR3 consists of 14 residues. Germline loops: CDR1 SNHLY, CDR2 FYNNEI. With 8 bases clipped from V and 4 bases from J, the junction kept 8 bases outside the gene matches. The CDR3 sequence is CASRRQGESYGYTF. Here the CDR3 DNA reads TGTGCCAGCCGCAGACAGGGGGAGAGCTATGGCTACACCTTC.

This sequence joins TRBV3-1 (or the pseudogene TRBV3-2) and TRBJ2-5; TRBD2 agrees at 8 bases. CDR3 length: 16 amino acids. Per germline, CDR1 LGHDT and CDR2 YNNKEL (reference sequence). V lost 4 bases to trimming and J lost 5 bases; unmatched junction nucleotides: 12. In DNA, the CDR3 is TGTGCCAGCAGCCCGCGGCTGAGTCGGGGGGGTGAGACCCAGTACTTC. Protein product: CASSPRLSRGGETQYF.

This clone has a single count. The chain recombines TRBV5-1 with TRBJ2-3, with a tentative D call TRBD1 (5 bases). The CDR3 runs to 15 residues. From germline, CDR1 is SGHRS and CDR2 YFSETQ. Trimming pared 0 bases from V and 4 bases from J, leaving 12 bases between. CDR3 sequence: CASSLVGQGADTQYF. For the CDR3, the DNA is TGCGCCAGCAGCTTGGTTGGGCAGGGTGCAGATACGCAGTATTTT.

This clone came up once. V gene TRBV28 combines with J gene TRBJ1-5, with a weak D call TRBD1 (5 bases). Trimming left V 2 bases short and J 3 bases short, with 11 bases between. CDR1 is MDHEN, CDR2 SYDVKM, per germline. The CDR3 loop spans 15 amino acids. This CDR3 is CASSLRQGNNQPQHF. The CDR3 DNA follows: TGTGCCAGCAGTTTACGGCAGGGTAACAATCAGCCCCAGCATTTT.

This clone showed up just once. The CDR3 nucleotides read TGTGCCAGCAGCTTAGGGAGGCCCGGGCGCCGAGGAGAGCAGTACTTC. Its translation is CASSLGRPGRRGEQYF. The V call is TRBV7-2, the J call TRBJ2-7; possible D gene TRBD2, 5 bases. Germline CDR1 and CDR2: SGHTA and FQGNSA. The CDR3 consists of 16 residues. V shed 1 base and J shed 7 bases, with 20 bases lying between them.

J is TRBJ2-7 and V is TRBV20-1, with a tentative D call TRBD1 (7 bases). The germline gives CDR1 DFQATT, CDR2 SNEGSKA (reference sequence). V lost 3 bases and J lost 6, with 18 bases in between. This CDR3 comprises 14 residues. CDR3 sequence: CSASMSRGVGEQYF. The CDR3 DNA reads as TGCAGTGCTAGTATGAGCAGGGGGGTTGGCGAGCAGTACTTC.

V and J are TRBV4-3 and TRBJ2-1; 13 bases are a match to TRBD2. The V and J ends lost 4 bases and 6 bases, in that order; junction bases with no gene match: 15. Per the germline V gene, CDR1 is LGHNA and CDR2 is YSLEER. This CDR3 comprises 19 residues. The CDR3 DNA sequence: TGCGCCAGCAGCCCCCGAACTCTGGGACTAGCGGGGACCAGCAATGAGCAGTTCTTC. Amino acids: CASSPRTLGLAGTSNEQFF.

The V gene is TRBV6-5, the J gene TRBJ1-2, with D perhaps TRBD1 (6 bases). The CDR3 spans 15 residues. Germline V gene sequence: CDR1 MNHEY, CDR2 SVGAGI. The V end lost 6 bases, the J end lost 5 bases, and 19 bases lay between the germline ends. CDR3 region: CASRGTPDQLYGYTF. As DNA, the CDR3 is TGTGCCAGCAGGGGGACACCGGATCAACTATATGGCTACACCTTC.

The chain combines TRBV24-1 with TRBJ2-5, with 8 bases identical to TRBD2. V shed 5 bases, J shed 2 bases, and the junction held 6 bases outside the gene matches. CDR3 length: 15 amino acids. CDR1 KGHDR and CDR2 SFDVKD come from the germline V gene. CDR3 residues: CATSGAGGEQETQYF. The CDR3 bases are TGTGCCACCAGTGGTGCGGGGGGCGAACAAGAGACCCAGTACTTC.